These T cell receptor beta chains were read from a single sample in a study of identical twins. TCRdb reprocessed the 5' RACE reads via MiXCR and lists one record per CDR3 protein. Of about 200,000 distinct CDR3 sequences listed, more than 15% are singletons. These sequences were also reported in another study, on T cells expressing NK-cell markers.

Sequenced input: CD8+ T cells sorted from blood. The receptors originated from a woman aged 18-29 years in good health. CDR3s include the opening cysteine and the closing phenylalanine or tryptophan. A D gene is named only where the DNA matches it firmly. Where a row states a size, it is once, few, many or the class of an expanded clone; other rows omit it.

TRBJ2-1,.,TRBV6-2/TRBV6-3,14,TRBD2,TGTGCCAGCAGTTACTCCGGCGGGAGAAATGAGCAGTTCTTC,CASSYSGGRNEQFF
TRBJ2-7,.,TRBV5-1,14,TRBD2,TGCGCCAGCAGCCCAAGGGGCGGGAGCCACGAGCAGTACTTC,CASSPRGGSHEQYF
TRBJ1-1,many,TRBV5-1,15,.,TGCGCCAGCAGAATGAATCGGCTGGGGAACACTGAAGCTTTCTTT,CASRMNRLGNTEAFF
TRBJ2-6,.,TRBV9,16,.,TGTGCCAGCAGCGTAAGGACGGACTCTGGGGCCAACGTCCTGACTTTC,CASSVRTDSGANVLTF
TRBJ2-1,few,TRBV3-1,17,.,TGTGCCAGCAGCCAAGATTTGCCCCCGCCGTGGTATAGAGTGCAGTTCTTC,CASSQDLPPPWYRVQFF
TRBJ2-7,few,TRBV27,16,TRBD2,TGTGCCAGCAGTTTATCGACTCTAGCGGGGGTGAGCGAGCAGTACTTC,CASSLSTLAGVSEQYF
TRBJ2-3,.,TRBV6-5,15,.,TGTGCCAGCAGTTCCCCCCGCGTGGCCACAGATACGCAGTATTTT,CASSSPRVATDTQYF
TRBJ2-1,few,TRBV7-2,16,.,TGTGCCAGCAGCTTAGTCCTTAATCCCCACTACAATGAGCAGTTCTTC,CASSLVLNPHYNEQFF
TRBJ2-7,.,TRBV12-5,13,.,TGTGCTAGTGGTCTCGGGCAGGCCTACGAGCAGTACTTC,CASGLGQAYEQYF
TRBJ2-5,few,TRBV6-5,15,.,TGTGCCAGCAGTTCGCTTCGGACAGCCCAAGAGACCCAGTACTTC,CASSSLRTAQETQYF
TRBJ2-1,.,TRBV27,15,TRBD2,TGTGCCAGCAGTTTAATGTCTAGCGGGAGCAATGAGCAGTTCTTC,CASSLMSSGSNEQFF
TRBJ1-4,few,TRBV9,13,.,TGTGCCAGCAGCCCCGGTGGGGACGAAAAACTGTTTTTT,CASSPGGDEKLFF
TRBJ1-3,.,TRBV7-2,13,.,TGTGCCAGCAGCTTAGCGCTAGCGGACACCATATATTTT,CASSLALADTIYF